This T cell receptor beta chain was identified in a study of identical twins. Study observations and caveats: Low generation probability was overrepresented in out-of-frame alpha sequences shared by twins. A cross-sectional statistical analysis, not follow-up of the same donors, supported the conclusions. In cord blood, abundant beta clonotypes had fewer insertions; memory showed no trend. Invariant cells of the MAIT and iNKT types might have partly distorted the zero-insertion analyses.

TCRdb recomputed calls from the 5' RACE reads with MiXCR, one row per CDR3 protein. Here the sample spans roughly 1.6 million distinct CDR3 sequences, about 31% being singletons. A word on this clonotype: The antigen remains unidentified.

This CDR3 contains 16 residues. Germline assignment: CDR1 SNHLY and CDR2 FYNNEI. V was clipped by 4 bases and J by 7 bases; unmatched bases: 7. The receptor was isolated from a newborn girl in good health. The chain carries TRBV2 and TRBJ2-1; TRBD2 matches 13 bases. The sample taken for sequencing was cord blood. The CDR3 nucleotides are TGTGCCAGCAGTGTTACAGGACTAGCGGGAGCAAATGAGCAGTTCTTC. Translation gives CASSVTGLAGANEQFF.